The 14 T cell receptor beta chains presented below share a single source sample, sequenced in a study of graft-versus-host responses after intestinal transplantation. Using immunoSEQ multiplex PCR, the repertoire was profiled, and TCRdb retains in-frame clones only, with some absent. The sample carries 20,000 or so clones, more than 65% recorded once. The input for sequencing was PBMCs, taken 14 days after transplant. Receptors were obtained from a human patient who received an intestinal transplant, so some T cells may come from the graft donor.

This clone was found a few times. Written as DNA, the CDR3 is TGCGCCAGCAGTGAGGGGACAGGGGACCTTCAGGGGGTCTCACCCCTCCACTTT. It is translated as CASSEGTGDLQGVSPLHF. J is TRBJ1-6 and V is TRBV10-2; TRBD1 matches at 10 bases. V lost 2 bases to trimming and J lost 10 bases; unmatched junction nucleotides: 14. CDR1 and CDR2 (germline): WSHSY, SAAADI. CDR3 length: 18 amino acids.

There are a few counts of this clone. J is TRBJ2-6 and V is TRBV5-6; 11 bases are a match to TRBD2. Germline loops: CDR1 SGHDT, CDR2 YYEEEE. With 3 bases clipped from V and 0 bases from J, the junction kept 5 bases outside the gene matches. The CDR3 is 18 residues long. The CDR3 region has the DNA TGTGCCAGCAGCTGGGGACTAGCGGATAACTCTGGGGCCAACGTCCTGACTTTC. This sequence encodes CASSWGLADNSGANVLTF.

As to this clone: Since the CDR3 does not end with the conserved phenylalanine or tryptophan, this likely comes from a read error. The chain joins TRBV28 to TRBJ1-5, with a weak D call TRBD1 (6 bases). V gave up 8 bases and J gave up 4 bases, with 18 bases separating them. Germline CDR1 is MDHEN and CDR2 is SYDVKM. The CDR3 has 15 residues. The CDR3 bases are TGTGCCAGCTCCCGACTTGCAGGGGAGAATCAGCCCCAGCATTCT. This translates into CASSRLAGENQPQHS.

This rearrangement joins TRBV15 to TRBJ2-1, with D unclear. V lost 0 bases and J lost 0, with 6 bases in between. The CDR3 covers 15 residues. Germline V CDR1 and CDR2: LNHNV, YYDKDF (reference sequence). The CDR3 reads CATSRESISYNEQFF. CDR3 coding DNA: TGTGCCACCAGCAGAGAATCTATCTCCTACAATGAGCAGTTCTTC. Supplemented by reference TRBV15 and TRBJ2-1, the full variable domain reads DAMVIQNPRYQVTQFGKPVTLSCSQTLNHNVMYWYQQKSSQAPKLLFHYYDKDFNNEADTPDNFQSRRPNTSFCFLDIRSPGLGDTAMYLCATSRESISYNEQFFGPGTRLTVL.

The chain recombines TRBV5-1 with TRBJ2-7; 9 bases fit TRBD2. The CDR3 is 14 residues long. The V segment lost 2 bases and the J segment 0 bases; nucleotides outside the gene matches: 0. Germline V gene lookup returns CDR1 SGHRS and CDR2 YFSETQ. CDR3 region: CASSFSGSSYEQYF. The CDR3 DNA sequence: TGCGCCAGCAGCTTTAGCGGGAGCTCCTACGAGCAGTACTTC. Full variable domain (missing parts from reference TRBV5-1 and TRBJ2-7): KAGVTQTPRYLIKTRGQQVTLSCSPISGHRSVSWYQQTPGQGLQFLFEYFSETQRNKGNFPGRFSGRQFSNSRSEMNVSTLELGDSALYLCASSFSGSSYEQYFGPGTRLTVT.

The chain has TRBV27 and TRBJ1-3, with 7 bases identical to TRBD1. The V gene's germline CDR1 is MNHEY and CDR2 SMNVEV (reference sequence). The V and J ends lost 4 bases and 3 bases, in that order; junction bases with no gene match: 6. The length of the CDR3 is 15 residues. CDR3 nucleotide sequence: TGTGCCAGCAGTTCGACAGGGAAAGGTGGAAACACCATATATTTT. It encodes CASSSTGKGGNTIYF.

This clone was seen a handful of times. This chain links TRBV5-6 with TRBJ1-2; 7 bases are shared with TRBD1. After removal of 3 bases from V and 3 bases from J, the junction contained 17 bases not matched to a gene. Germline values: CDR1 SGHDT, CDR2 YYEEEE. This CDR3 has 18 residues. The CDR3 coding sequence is TGTGCCAGCAGCTCAGAAATTCTAGGGGGCCCGGGATACTATGGCTACACCTTC. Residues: CASSSEILGGPGYYGYTF.

The CDR3 region is CASGKFAGQGDTGELFF. In nucleotides, the CDR3 is TGTGCCAGCGGAAAATTCGCCGGACAGGGGGACACCGGGGAGCTGTTTTTT. This rearrangement joins TRBV6-4 to TRBJ2-2, with 10 bases fitting TRBD1. There are 17 residues in the CDR3. The V and J ends lost 8 bases and 3 bases, in that order; junction bases with no gene match: 12. Germline V lookup: CDR1 MRHNA, CDR2 SNTAGT.

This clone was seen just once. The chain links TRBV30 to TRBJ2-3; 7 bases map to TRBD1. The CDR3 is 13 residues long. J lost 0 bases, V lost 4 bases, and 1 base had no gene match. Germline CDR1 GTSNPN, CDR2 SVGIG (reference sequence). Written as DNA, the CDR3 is TGTGCCTGGAACAGGGGTAGCACAGATACGCAGTATTTT. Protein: CAWNRGSTDTQYF.

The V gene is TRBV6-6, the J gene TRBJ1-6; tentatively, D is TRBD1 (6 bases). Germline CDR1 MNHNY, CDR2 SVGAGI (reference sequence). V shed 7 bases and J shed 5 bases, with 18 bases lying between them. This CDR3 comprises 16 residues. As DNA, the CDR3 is TGTGCCAGCACCGACAGGTTTCTGGGAAATAATTCACCCCTCCACTTT. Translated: CASTDRFLGNNSPLHF.

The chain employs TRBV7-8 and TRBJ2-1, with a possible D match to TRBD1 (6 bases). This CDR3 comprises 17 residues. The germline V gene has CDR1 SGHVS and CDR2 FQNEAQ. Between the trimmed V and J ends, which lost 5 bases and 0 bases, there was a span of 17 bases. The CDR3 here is CASSLPLQGDSYNEQFF. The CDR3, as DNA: TGTGCCAGCAGCCTTCCTTTACAGGGTGACTCCTACAATGAGCAGTTCTTC.

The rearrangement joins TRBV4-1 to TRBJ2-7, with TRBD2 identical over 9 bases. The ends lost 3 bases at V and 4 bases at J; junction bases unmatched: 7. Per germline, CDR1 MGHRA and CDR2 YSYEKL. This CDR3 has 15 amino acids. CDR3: CASSHLISGGYEQYF. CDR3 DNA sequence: TGCGCCAGCAGCCACCTCATTAGCGGGGGTTACGAGCAGTACTTC.

The CDR3 loop reads CASSLKGVGSMNTEAFF. The CDR3 nucleotides read TGCGCCAGCAGCTTGAAGGGGGTTGGATCCATGAACACTGAAGCTTTCTTT. The chain couples TRBV5-1 to TRBJ1-1; the D gene is possibly TRBD1 (6 bases). The V end lost 1 base, the J end lost 0 bases, and 16 bases lay between the germline ends. The CDR3 covers 17 residues. CDR1 is SGHRS and CDR2 is YFSETQ in the germline V gene.

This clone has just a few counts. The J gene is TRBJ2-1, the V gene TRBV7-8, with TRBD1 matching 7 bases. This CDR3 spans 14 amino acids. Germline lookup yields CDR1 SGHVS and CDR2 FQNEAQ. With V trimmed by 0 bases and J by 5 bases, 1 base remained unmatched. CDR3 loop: CASSLAGTDNEQFF. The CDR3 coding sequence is TGTGCCAGCAGCTTAGCGGGGACAGACAATGAGCAGTTCTTC.